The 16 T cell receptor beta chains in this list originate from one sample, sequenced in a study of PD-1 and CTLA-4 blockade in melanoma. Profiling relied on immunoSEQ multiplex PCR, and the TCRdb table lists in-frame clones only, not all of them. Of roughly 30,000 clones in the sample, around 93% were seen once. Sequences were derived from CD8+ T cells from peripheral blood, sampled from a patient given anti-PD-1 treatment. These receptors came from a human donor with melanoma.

CDR3 sequence reads: CASKGPREAGELFF. As DNA, the CDR3 is TGTGCCAGCAAAGGGCCTAGGGAGGCCGGGGAGCTGTTTTTT. The chain is built from TRBV6-5 and TRBJ2-2; D possibly corresponds to TRBD2 (6 bases). The CDR3 totals 14 residues. Germline V gene sequence: CDR1 MNHEY, CDR2 SVGAGI. V lost 7 bases to trimming and J lost 6 bases, with 15 bases between them.

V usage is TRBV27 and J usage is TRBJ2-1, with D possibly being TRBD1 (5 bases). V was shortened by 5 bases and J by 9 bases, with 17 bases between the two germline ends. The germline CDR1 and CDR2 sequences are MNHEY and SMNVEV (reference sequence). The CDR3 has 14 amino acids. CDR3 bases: TGTGCCAGCAGTGTCGACAGCTCAGGCGGTGAGCAGTTCTTC. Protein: CASSVDSSGGEQFF.

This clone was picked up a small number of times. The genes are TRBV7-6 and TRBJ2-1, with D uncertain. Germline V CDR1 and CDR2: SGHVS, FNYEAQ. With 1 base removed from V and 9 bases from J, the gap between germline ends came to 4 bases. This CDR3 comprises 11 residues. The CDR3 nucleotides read TGTGCCAGCAGCTTAGACAGTGAGCAGTTCTTC. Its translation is CASSLDSEQFF.

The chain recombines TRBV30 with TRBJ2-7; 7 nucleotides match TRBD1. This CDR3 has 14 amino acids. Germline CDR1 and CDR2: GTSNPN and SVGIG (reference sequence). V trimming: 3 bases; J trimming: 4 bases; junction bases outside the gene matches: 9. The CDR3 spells CAWSATGVGYEQYF. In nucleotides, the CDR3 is TGTGCCTGGAGCGCTACAGGGGTAGGTTACGAGCAGTACTTC.

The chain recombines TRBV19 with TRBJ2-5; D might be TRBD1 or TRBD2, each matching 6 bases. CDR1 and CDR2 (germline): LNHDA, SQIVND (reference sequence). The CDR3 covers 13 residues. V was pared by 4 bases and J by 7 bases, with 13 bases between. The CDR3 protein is CASSRGAAGTQYF. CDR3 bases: TGTGCCAGTAGTAGGGGGGCGGCAGGGACCCAGTACTTC.

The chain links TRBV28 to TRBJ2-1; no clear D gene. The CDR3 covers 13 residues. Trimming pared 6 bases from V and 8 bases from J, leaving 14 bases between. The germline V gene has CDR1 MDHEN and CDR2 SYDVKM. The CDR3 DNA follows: TGTGCCAGCAGCCCCGACGGGCAGGATGAGCAGTTCTTC. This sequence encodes CASSPDGQDEQFF.

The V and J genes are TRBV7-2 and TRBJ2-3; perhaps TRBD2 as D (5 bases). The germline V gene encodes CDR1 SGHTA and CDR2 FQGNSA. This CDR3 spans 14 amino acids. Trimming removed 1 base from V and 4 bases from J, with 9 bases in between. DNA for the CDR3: TGTGCCAGCAGCTTAGGCCTAGCTTCAGATACGCAGTATTTT. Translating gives CASSLGLASDTQYF.

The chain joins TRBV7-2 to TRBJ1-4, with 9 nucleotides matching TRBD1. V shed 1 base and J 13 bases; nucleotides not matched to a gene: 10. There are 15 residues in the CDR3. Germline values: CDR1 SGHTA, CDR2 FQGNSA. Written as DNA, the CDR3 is TGTGCCAGCAGCTTAGGGACAGGGGCTTCCCCTCGACTGTTTTTT. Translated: CASSLGTGASPRLFF.

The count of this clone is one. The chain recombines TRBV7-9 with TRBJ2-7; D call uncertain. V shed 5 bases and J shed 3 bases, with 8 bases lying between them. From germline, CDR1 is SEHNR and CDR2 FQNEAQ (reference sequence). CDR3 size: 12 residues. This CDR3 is CASSTDGYEQYF. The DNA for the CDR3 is TGTGCCAGCAGCACGGACGGCTACGAGCAGTACTTC. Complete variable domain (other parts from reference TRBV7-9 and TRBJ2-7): DTGVSQNPRHKITKRGQNVTFRCDPISEHNRLYWYRQTLGQGPEFLTYFQNEAQLEKSRLLSDRFSAERPKGSFSTLEIQRTEQGDSAMYLCASSTDGYEQYFGPGTRLTVT.

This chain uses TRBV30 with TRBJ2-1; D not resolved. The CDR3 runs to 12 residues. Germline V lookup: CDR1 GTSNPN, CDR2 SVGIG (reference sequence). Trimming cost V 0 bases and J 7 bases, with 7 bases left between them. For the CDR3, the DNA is TGTGCCTGGAGTGTAAGTGGTAATGAGCAGTTCTTC. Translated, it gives CAWSVSGNEQFF.

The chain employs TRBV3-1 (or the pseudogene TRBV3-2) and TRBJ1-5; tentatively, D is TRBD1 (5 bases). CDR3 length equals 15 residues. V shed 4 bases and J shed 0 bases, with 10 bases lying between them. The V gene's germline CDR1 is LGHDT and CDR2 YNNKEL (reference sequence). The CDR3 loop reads CASSPTVDSNQPQHF. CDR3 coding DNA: TGTGCCAGCAGCCCGACAGTTGATAGCAATCAGCCCCAGCATTTT.

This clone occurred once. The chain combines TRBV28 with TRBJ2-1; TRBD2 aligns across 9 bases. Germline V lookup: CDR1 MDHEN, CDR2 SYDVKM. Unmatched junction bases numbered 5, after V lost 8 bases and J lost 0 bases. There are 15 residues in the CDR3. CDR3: CASQLSGSSYNEQFF. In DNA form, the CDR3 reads TGTGCCAGCCAACTTAGCGGGAGCTCCTACAATGAGCAGTTCTTC.

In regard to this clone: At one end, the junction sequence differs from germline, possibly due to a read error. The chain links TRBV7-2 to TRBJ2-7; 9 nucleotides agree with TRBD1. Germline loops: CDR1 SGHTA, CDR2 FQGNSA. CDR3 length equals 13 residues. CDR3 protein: CASSLGDTGGAHF. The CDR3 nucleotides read TGTGCCAGCAGCTTAGGGGATACAGGGGGCGCACACTTC. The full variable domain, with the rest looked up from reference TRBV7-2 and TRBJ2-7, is GAGVSQSPSNKVTEKGKDVELRCDPISGHTALYWYRQSLGQGLEFLIYFQGNSAPDKSGLPSDRFSAERTGGSVSTLTIQRTQQEDSAVYLCASSLGDTGGAHFGPGTRLTVT.

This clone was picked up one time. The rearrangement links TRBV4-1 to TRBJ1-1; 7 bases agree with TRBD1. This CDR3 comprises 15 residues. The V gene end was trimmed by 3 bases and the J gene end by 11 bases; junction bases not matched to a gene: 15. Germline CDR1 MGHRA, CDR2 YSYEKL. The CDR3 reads CASSHRQGLRTDAFF. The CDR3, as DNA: TGCGCCAGCAGCCATAGACAGGGCTTACGGACCGACGCTTTCTTT.

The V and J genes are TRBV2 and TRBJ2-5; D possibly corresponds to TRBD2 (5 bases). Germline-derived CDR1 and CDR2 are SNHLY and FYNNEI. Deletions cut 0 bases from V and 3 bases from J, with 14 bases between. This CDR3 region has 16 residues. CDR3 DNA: TGTGCCAGCAGTGAAGCGTTTGGGGAGATTGAAGAGACCCAGTACTTC. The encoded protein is CASSEAFGEIEETQYF.

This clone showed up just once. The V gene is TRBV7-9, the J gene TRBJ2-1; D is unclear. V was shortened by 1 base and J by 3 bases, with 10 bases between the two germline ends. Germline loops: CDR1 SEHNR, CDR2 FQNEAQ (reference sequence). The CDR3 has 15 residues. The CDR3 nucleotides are TGTGCCAGCAGCTTAGGACCCCCGCTCTACAATGAGCAGTTCTTC. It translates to CASSLGPPLYNEQFF.